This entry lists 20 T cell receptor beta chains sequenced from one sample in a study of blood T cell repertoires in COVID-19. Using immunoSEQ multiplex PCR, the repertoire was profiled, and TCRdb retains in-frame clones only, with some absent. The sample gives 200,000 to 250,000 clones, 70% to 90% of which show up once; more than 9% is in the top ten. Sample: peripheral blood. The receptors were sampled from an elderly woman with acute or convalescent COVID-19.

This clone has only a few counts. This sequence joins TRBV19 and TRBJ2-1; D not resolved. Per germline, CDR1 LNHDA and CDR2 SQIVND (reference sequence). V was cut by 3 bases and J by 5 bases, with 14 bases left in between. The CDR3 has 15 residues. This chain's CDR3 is CASSIRRVRDNEQFF. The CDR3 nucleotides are TGTGCCAGTAGTATTCGCCGGGTGCGTGACAATGAGCAGTTCTTC.

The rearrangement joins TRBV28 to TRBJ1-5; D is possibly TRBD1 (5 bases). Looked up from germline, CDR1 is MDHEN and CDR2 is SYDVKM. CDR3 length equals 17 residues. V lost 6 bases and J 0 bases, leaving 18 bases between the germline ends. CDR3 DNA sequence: TGTGCCAGCAGCCGGCAGGGAACCTCTTTTAGCAATCAGCCCCAGCATTTT. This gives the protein CASSRQGTSFSNQPQHF.

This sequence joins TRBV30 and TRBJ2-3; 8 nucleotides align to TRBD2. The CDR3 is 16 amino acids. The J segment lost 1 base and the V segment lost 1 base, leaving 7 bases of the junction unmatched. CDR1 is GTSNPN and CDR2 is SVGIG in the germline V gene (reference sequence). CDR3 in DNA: TGTGCCTGGAGTGGCGCCGGGACTAGGGGCACAGATACGCAGTATTTT. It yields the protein CAWSGAGTRGTDTQYF.

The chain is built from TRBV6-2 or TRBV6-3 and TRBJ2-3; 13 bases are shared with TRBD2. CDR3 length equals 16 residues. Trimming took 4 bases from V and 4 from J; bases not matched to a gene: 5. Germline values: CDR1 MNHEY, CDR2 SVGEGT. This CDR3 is CASSSGTSGVPDTQYF. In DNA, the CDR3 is TGTGCCAGCAGTTCGGGGACTAGCGGGGTTCCAGATACGCAGTATTTT.

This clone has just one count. The CDR3: CASSVGTSGATDTQYF. In nucleotides, the CDR3 is TGTGCCAGCAGCGTAGGGACTAGCGGGGCGACAGATACGCAGTATTTT. This sequence joins TRBV9 and TRBJ2-3; TRBD2 matches at 12 bases. With V trimmed by 0 bases and J by 3 bases, 2 bases remained unmatched. CDR1 is SGDLS and CDR2 is YYNGEE in the germline V gene. The CDR3 extends over 16 amino acids.

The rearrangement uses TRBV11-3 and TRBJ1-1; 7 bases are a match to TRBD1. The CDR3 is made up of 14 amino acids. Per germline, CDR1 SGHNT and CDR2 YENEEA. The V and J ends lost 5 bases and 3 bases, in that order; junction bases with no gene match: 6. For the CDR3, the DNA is TGTGCCAGCAGCCCACAGGGGACGGACACTGAAGCTTTCTTT. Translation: CASSPQGTDTEAFF.

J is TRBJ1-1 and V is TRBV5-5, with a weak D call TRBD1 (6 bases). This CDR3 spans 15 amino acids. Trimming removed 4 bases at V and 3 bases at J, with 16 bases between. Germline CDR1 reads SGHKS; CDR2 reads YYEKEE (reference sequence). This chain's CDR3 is CASSRSTGAYTEAFF. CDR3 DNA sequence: TGTGCCAGCAGCCGATCGACAGGCGCGTACACTGAAGCTTTCTTT. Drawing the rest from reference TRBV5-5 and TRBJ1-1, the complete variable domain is DAGVTQSPTHLIKTRGQQVTLRCSPISGHKSVSWYQQVLGQGPQFIFQYYEKEERGRGNFPDRFSARQFPNYSSELNVNALLLGDSALYLCASSRSTGAYTEAFFGQGTRLTVV.

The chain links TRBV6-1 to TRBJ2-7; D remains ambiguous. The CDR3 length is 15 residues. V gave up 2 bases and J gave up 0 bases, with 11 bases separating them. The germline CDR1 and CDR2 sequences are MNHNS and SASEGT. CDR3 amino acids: CASSEMNIPSYEQYF. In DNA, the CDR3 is TGTGCCAGCAGTGAAATGAACATCCCCTCCTACGAGCAGTACTTC.

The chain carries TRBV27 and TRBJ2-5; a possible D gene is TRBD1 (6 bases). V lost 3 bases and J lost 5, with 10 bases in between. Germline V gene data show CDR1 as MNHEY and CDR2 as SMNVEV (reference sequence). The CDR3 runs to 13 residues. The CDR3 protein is CASSFARGETQYF. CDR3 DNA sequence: TGTGCCAGCAGTTTCGCCAGGGGTGAGACCCAGTACTTC.

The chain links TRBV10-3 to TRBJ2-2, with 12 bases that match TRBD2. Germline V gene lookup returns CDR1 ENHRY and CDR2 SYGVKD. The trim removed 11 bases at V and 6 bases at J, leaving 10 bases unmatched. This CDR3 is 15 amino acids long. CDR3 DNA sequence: TGTGCCGCTAAGGGGCGACTAGCGGGGGCCGGGGAGCTGTTTTTT. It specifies CAAKGRLAGAGELFF.

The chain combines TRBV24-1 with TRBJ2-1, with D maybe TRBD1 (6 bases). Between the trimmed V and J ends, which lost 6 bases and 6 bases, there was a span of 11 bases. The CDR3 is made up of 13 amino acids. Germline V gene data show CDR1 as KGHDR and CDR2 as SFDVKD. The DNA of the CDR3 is TGTGCCACCAGTTTTGCAGGGGTCAATGAGCAGTTCTTC. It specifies CATSFAGVNEQFF.

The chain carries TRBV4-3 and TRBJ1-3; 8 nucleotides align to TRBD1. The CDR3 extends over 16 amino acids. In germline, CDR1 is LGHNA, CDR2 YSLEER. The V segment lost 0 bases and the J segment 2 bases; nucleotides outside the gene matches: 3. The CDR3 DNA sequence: TGCGCCAGCAGCCAAGACGCACAGGGGGCTGGAAACACCATATATTTT. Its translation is CASSQDAQGAGNTIYF.

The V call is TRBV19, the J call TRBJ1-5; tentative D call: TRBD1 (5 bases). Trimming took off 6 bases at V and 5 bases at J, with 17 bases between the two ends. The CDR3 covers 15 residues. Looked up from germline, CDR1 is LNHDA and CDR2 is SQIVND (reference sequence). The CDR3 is CASRGRQGGDQPQHF. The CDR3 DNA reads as TGTGCCAGTAGGGGGCGCCAGGGTGGTGATCAGCCCCAGCATTTT.

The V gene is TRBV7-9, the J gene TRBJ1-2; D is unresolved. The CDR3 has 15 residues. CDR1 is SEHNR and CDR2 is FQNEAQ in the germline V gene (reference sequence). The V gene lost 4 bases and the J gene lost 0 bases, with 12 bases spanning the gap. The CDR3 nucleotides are TGTGCCAGCAGCTCCACCGCTACTTCTAACTATGGCTACACCTTC. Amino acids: CASSSTATSNYGYTF.

The CDR3 sequence: CASSLATGGSEKLFF. The CDR3, as DNA: TGTGCCAGCAGCTTAGCGACAGGGGGCAGTGAAAAACTGTTTTTT. The V gene is TRBV7-9, the J gene TRBJ1-4; 10 bases line up with TRBD1. The CDR3 has 15 amino acids. The germline V gene has CDR1 SEHNR and CDR2 FQNEAQ (reference sequence). The V and J ends lost 0 bases and 7 bases, in that order; junction bases with no gene match: 2. The full variable domain, in which reference TRBV7-9 and TRBJ1-4 provide the parts outside the CDR3, is DTGVSQNPRHKITKRGQNVTFRCDPISEHNRLYWYRQTLGQGPEFLTYFQNEAQLEKSRLLSDRFSAERPKGSFSTLEIQRTEQGDSAMYLCASSLATGGSEKLFFGSGTQLSVL.

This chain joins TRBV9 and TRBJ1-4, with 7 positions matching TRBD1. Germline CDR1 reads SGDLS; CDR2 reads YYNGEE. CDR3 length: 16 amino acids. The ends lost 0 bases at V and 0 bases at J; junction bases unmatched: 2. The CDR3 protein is CASSVGQGATNEKLFF. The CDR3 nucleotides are TGTGCCAGCAGCGTAGGGCAGGGGGCAACTAATGAAAAACTGTTTTTT. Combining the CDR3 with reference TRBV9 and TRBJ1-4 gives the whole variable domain DSGVTQTPKHLITATGQRVTLRCSPRSGDLSVYWYQQSLDQGLQFLIQYYNGEERAKGNILERFSAQQFPDLHSELNLSSLELGDSALYFCASSVGQGATNEKLFFGSGTQLSVL.

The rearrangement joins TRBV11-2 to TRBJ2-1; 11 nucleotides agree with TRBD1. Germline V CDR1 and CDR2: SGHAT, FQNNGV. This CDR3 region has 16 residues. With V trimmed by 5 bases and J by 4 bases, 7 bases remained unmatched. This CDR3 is CASSRRGTGGYNEQFF. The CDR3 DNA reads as TGTGCCAGCAGCCGCCGTGGGACAGGGGGTTACAATGAGCAGTTCTTC.

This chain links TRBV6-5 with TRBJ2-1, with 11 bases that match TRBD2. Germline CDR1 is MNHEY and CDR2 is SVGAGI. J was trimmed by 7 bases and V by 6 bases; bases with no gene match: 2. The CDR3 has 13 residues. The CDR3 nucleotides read TGTGCCAGCAGGTCTAGCGGGAGGAATGAGCAGTTCTTC. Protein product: CASRSSGRNEQFF.

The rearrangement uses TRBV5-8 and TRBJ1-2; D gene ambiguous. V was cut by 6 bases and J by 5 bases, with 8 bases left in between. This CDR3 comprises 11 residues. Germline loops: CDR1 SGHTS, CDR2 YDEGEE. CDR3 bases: TGTGCCAGCACCCGGTCGTATGGCTACACCTTC. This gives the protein CASTRSYGYTF.

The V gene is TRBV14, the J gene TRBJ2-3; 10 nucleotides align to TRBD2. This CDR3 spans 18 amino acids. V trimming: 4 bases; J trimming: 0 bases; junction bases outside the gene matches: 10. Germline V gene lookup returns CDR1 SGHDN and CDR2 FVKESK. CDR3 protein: CASSLVAGGTLSTDTQYF. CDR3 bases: TGTGCCAGCAGCCTTGTAGCGGGGGGTACCCTCAGCACAGATACGCAGTATTTT.